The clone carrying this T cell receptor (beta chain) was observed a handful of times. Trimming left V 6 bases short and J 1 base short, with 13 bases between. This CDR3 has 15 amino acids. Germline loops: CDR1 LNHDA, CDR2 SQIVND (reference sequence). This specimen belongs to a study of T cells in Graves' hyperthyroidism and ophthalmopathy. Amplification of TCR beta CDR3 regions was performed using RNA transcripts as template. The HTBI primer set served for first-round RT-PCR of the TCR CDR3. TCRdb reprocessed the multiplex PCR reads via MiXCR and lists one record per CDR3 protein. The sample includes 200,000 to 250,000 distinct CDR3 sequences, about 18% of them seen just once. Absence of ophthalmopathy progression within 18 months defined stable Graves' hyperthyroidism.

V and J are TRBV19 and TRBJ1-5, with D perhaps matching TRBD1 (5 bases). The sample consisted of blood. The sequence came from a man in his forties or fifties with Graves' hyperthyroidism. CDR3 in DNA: TGTGCCAGTAGCACGTTAGAGGGGAGCAATCAGCCCCAGCATTTT. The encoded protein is CASSTLEGSNQPQHF.